Detailed here is one TCR beta chain. A much larger clone differs by one base, so this may be a read error. These data come from a study of CD8 T cells in ankylosing spondylitis. In TCRdb, the 5' RACE reads were re-called with MiXCR into one record per CDR3 protein. This sample has about 52,000 distinct CDR3 sequences, with 7.4% found just once. Per germline, CDR1 SGHNT and CDR2 YENEEA. This CDR3 region has 16 residues. The sequenced sample consisted of blood, either unsorted or a sorted T cell fraction (not recorded which). This receptor was obtained from a female donor with ankylosing spondylitis or in good health (not recorded which). The J gene is TRBJ2-6, the V gene TRBV11-3, with 7 positions matching TRBD1. DNA for the CDR3: TGTGCCAGCAGCTTAGATCCTGGGAAGGGGGCCAACGTCCTGGCTTTC. It encodes CASSLDPGKGANVLAF.